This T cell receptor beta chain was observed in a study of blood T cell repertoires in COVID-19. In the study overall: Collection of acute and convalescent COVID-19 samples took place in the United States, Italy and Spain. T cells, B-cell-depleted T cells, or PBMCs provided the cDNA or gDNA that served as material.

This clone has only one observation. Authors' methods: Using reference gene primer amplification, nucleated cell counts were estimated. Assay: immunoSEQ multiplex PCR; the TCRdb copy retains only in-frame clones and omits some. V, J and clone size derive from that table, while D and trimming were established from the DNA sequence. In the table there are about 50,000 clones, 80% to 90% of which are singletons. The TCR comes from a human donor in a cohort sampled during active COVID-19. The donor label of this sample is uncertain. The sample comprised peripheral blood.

The CDR3, as DNA: TGTGCCAGCAGTTATCCAGGGCGAAGAACAGTAACTAATGAAAAACTGTTTTTT. Translating it yields CASSYPGRRTVTNEKLFF. The chain is built from TRBV28 and TRBJ1-4; a possible D gene is TRBD1 (5 bases). This CDR3 comprises 18 residues. V was shortened by 4 bases and J by 1 base, with 19 bases between the two germline ends. The germline V gene has CDR1 MDHEN and CDR2 SYDVKM.